This T cell receptor beta chain was identified during a study of cytomegalovirus exposure and HLA in healthy donors. The length of the CDR3 is 15 residues. V dropped 3 bases and J dropped 2 bases, with 14 bases sitting between them. The germline gives CDR1 SGDLS, CDR2 YYNGEE. Using immunoSEQ multiplex PCR, the repertoire was profiled, and TCRdb retains in-frame clones only, with some absent. There are under 350,000 clones in the sample; approximately 86% occur only once, and around 1% lies in the top ten. The sample comprised PBMCs. The V call is TRBV9, the J call TRBJ1-2; D may be TRBD1 (5 bases). The receptor's source is a woman between 18 and 29 years old in good health and CMV-seronegative. CDR3 sequence: CASSGPGTPNYGYTF. The CDR3 DNA follows: TGTGCCAGCAGCGGTCCCGGGACTCCCAACTATGGCTACACCTTC.